Described below is a single T cell receptor beta chain sequence and its context. This sample was taken from a study of radiation and T cells in renal cell carcinoma. The protocol was immunoSEQ multiplex PCR, while the TCRdb copy is restricted to in-frame clones and leaves out a portion. Here the sample spans approximately 150,000 clones, around 88% being singletons. Regarding time point: blood 4 weeks post-SBRT, at nephrectomy. Treatment given: 15 Gy SBRT to primary tumor, nephrectomy 4 weeks later. Nephrectomy followed 15 Gy stereotactic body radiation by 4 weeks. This renal cell carcinoma was of the clear cell type. CDR1 and CDR2 (germline): MNHEY, SVGAGI. This CDR3 is 14 amino acids long. After removal of 4 bases from V and 5 bases from J, the junction contained 5 bases not matched to a gene.

This chain connects TRBV6-5 to TRBJ1-5, with 7 positions matching TRBD1. Sequencing was performed on blood, taken from a patient whose treatment included radiotherapy and nephrectomy. The origin of this receptor is a woman between 45 and 65 years old with renal cell carcinoma. Written as DNA, the CDR3 is TGTGCCAGCAGTTGGGGGCAGGGGGATCAGCCCCAGCATTTT. Residues: CASSWGQGDQPQHF.